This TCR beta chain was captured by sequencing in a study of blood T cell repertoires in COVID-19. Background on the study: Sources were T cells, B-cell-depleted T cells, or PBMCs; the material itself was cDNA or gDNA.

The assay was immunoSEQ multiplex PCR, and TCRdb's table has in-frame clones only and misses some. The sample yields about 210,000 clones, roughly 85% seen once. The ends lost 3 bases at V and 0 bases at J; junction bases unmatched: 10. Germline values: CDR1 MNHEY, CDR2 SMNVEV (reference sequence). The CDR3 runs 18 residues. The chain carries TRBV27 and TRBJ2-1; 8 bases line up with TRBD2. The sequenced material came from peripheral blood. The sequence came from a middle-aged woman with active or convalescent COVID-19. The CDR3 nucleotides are TGTGCCAGCAGTTTCCGGAGTAGCGGGATCAGCTCCTACAATGAGCAGTTCTTC. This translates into CASSFRSSGISSYNEQFF.